Shown below are 6 T cell receptor beta chains from a single sample sequenced in a study of regulatory T cells in long-lasting Graves disease. The time point here: newly diagnosed GD, antithyroid drugs for less than 3 months. PBMC-extracted RNA yielded the TCR library. HTBI primers from iRepertoire and Arm-PCR of CDR3 regions yielded the TCR beta libraries. One entry per CDR3 protein, called by TCRdb with MiXCR from the multiplex PCR reads. The data hold some 560,000 distinct CDR3 sequences, with about 15% observed a single time. This sample was also put to use in a study of T cells in Graves' hyperthyroidism and ophthalmopathy.

This sample comprised peripheral blood mononuclear cells (PBMCs), obtained at new diagnosis, from a patient treated with antithyroid drugs. Source of these receptors: a woman aged 35-65 years with Graves disease.

This clonotype was found many times. J is TRBJ2-3 and V is TRBV5-5; D perhaps matches TRBD1 (5 bases). Trimming pared 0 bases from V and 2 bases from J, leaving 10 bases between. CDR1 is SGHKS, CDR2 YYEKEE, per germline (reference sequence). This CDR3 spans 15 amino acids. The CDR3 coding sequence is TGTGCCAGCAGCTTGGGCAGGGTAGACACAGATACGCAGTATTTT. Translating it yields CASSLGRVDTDTQYF.

This clonotype was counted ten times or more. The chain combines TRBV14 with TRBJ1-2, with D maybe TRBD1 (5 bases). V lost 1 base and J 4 bases, leaving 13 bases between the germline ends. The CDR3 totals 15 residues. CDR1 and CDR2 (germline): SGHDN, FVKESK. CDR3 protein: CASSQGWQDIYGYTF. In nucleotides, the CDR3 is TGTGCCAGCAGCCAAGGCTGGCAGGACATCTATGGCTACACCTTC.

The chain carries TRBV16 and TRBJ1-1; tentative D call: TRBD1 (6 bases). Germline V gene lookup returns CDR1 KGHSY and CDR2 FQNENV. The CDR3 loop spans 18 amino acids. The V gene lost 0 bases and the J gene lost 11 bases, with 28 bases spanning the gap. CDR3 protein: CASSQSGAGAQTSPAAFF. The CDR3 DNA is TGTGCCAGCAGCCAATCCGGGGCAGGGGCGCAAACCTCCCCGGCGGCTTTCTTT.

This clonotype was detected ten times or more. The V gene is TRBV28, the J gene TRBJ1-2, with TRBD1 matching 9 bases. V dropped 6 bases and J dropped 1; count of bases not matched to a gene: 6. The CDR3 sequence is 15 residues long. Per germline, CDR1 MDHEN and CDR2 SYDVKM. This CDR3 is CASREWGQGNYGYTF. The CDR3 DNA reads TGTGCCAGCAGGGAATGGGGACAGGGTAACTATGGCTACACCTTC.

This clonotype occurred many times. The J gene is TRBJ1-4, the V gene TRBV11-2; TRBD1 aligns across 7 bases. The CDR3 is made up of 15 amino acids. Germline V lookup: CDR1 SGHAT, CDR2 FQNNGV. V trimming: 1 base; J trimming: 8 bases; junction bases outside the gene matches: 7. The CDR3, as DNA: TGTGCCAGCAGCTTAGCACCAGGGGGTTGGGAAAAACTGTTTTTT. Translating it yields CASSLAPGGWEKLFF.

This clonotype occurred a few times. The J gene is TRBJ2-3, the V gene TRBV24-1; D is possibly TRBD2 (6 bases). Trimming left V 6 bases short and J 3 bases short, with 15 bases between. This CDR3 is built from 15 residues. Germline CDR1 KGHDR, CDR2 SFDVKD. CDR3 region: CATSTGDGGTDTQYF. In DNA, the CDR3 is TGTGCCACCAGTACGGGGGACGGAGGGACAGATACGCAGTATTTT.